These 3 T cell receptor beta chains share one sample of origin, sequenced in a study of shared clonotypes between healthy human individuals. Clones were read by immunoSEQ multiplex PCR, and TCRdb kept only the in-frame ones, dropping some. The sample has approximately 330,000 clones, 73% seen once. Input material: memory CD4+ T cells sorted from blood. The subset is: CD45RA-negative fraction. The receptor set was obtained from a man aged 30 to 39 in good health.

This clone was recorded only once. Just one base apart from a much larger clone, this may be a read error. V usage is TRBV2 and J usage is TRBJ2-3; D uncertain. The CDR3 runs to 12 residues. The germline CDR1 and CDR2 sequences are SNHLY and FYNNEI. The germline V and J ends were trimmed by 6 bases and 1 base, with 5 bases remaining between them. The CDR3 loop is CASRAGTDTQYF. The CDR3 DNA sequence: TGTGCCAGCAGGGCAGGCACAGATACGCAGTATTTT.

The genes are TRBV6-5 and TRBJ2-7; tentatively, D is TRBD1 (6 bases). Trimming pared 6 bases from V and 5 bases from J, leaving 14 bases between. The CDR3 totals 13 residues. CDR1 is MNHEY and CDR2 is SVGAGI in the germline V gene. The CDR3 nucleotides are TGTGCCAGCAGGGACAGTCCCATCCACGAGCAGTACTTC. Translating gives CASRDSPIHEQYF.

The genes are TRBV5-1 and TRBJ1-1, with D hard to call. The germline gives CDR1 SGHRS, CDR2 YFSETQ. The CDR3 totals 17 residues. V was cut by 0 bases and J by 0 bases, with 15 bases left in between. CDR3 sequence: CASSLDAGLGLNTEAFF. DNA for the CDR3: TGCGCCAGCAGCTTGGATGCGGGGTTAGGCTTGAACACTGAAGCTTTCTTT.